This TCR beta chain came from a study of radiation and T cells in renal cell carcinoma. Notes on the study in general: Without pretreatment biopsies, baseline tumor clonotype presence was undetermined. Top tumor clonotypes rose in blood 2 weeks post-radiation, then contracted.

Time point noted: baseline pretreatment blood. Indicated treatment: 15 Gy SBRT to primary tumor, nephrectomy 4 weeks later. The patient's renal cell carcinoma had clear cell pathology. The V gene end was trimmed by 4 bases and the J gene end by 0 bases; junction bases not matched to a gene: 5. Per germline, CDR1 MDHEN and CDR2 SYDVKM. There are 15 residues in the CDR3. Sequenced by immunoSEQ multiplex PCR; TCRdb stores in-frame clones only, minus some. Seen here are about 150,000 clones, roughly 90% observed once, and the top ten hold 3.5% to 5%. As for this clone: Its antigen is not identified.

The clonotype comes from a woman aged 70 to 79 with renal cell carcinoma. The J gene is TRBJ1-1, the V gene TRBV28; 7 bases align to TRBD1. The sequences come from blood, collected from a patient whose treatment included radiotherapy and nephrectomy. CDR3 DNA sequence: TGTGCCAGCAGTTCCGCCGGGACAGTGAACACTGAAGCTTTCTTT. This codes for CASSSAGTVNTEAFF.